This T cell receptor beta chain was documented in a study of tumor-infiltrating lymphocytes in primary liver carcinoma. Study-level information: Men as well as women, aged 30 to 69 years, made up the patients.

Trimming took 5 bases from V and 7 from J; bases not matched to a gene: 7. The CDR3 spans 16 residues. CDR1 and CDR2 from the germline V gene are SGHAT and FQNNGV. Without any cell sorting, roughly 18-31 mg of bulk tissue yielded co-extracted RNA and DNA. The patients, who had chronic HBV infection, were treatment-naive (untreated). Regarding the study as a whole: Tumors significantly exceeded blood in top-250-clone fraction (p = 0.039). Presence in all five tumor regions was observed for only about 7.5-25% of top clones.

The investigators made TCR beta cDNA from approximately 510 ng total RNA, using a constant-region primer. Three nested multiplex PCR rounds of slightly modified ARM-PCR generated TCR beta libraries. It was with TRBV1-TRBV30 forward primers and a C-beta reverse primer that the first two PCR rounds were run, at around 10 cycles each. Via MiXCR, TCRdb re-called the multiplex PCR reads, giving one row per CDR3 protein. The table shows 70,000 to 85,000 distinct CDR3 sequences, with about 70% occurring only once. Concerning this clonotype: Its antigen is not identified.

V and J are TRBV11-2 and TRBJ2-1; 14 bases agree with TRBD2. This sequence originates from a woman aged 55-75 years with primary liver carcinoma and hepatitis B virus infection. The sample taken for sequencing was liver tumor tissue from sampling region 4. The subset: tumor region T4, right-lateral pole. DNA of the CDR3: TGTGCCAGCAGCCCTCGACTAGCGGGAGGGCCGAATGAGCAGTTCTTC. Protein: CASSPRLAGGPNEQFF.